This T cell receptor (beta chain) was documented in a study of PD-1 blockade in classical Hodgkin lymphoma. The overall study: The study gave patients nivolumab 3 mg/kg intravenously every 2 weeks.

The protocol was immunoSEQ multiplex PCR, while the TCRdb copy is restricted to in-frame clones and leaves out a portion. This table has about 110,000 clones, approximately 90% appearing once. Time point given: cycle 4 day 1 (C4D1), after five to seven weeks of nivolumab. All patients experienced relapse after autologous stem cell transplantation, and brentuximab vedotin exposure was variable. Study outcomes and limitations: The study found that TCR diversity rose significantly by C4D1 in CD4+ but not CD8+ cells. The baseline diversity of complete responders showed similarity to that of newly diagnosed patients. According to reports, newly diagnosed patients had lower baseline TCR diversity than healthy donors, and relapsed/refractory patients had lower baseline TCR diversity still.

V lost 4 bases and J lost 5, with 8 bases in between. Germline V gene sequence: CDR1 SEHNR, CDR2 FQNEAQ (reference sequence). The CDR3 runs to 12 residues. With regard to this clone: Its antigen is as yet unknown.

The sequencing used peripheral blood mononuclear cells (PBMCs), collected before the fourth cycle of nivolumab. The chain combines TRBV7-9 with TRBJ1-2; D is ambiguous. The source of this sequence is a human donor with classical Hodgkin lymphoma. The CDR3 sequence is CASSSDYYGYTF. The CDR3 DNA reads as TGTGCCAGCAGCTCGGACTATTATGGCTACACCTTC.